The 27 T cell receptor beta chains reported below all come from one sample, sequenced in a study of blood T cell repertoires in COVID-19. Libraries were prepared by immunoSEQ multiplex PCR; TCRdb keeps only in-frame clonotypes and omits some of them. The sample comprises approximately 500,000 clones, about 88% of which are singletons, and roughly 7.3% rests with the top ten. The sequencing input was peripheral blood. These receptors were collected from a woman in her forties or fifties with COVID-19, enrolled during active disease.

The gene calls are TRBV6-6 and TRBJ1-4; no clear D gene. CDR3 length: 15 amino acids. CDR1 and CDR2 from the germline V gene are MNHNY and SVGAGI (reference sequence). V was clipped by 0 bases and J by 7 bases, with 12 bases between them. The CDR3 sequence: CASSYSGGLSEKLFF. CDR3 nucleotides: TGTGCCAGCAGTTACTCAGGAGGGTTGAGTGAAAAACTGTTTTTT.

This chain uses TRBV5-1 with TRBJ2-7; no clear D. The CDR3 is 16 residues long. V was trimmed by 2 bases and J by 4 bases, leaving 19 bases between them. Per the germline V gene, CDR1 is SGHRS and CDR2 is YFSETQ. The CDR3: CASSLEIDTVGYEQYF. The DNA for the CDR3 is TGCGCCAGCAGCTTAGAAATCGACACGGTTGGATACGAGCAGTACTTC. The variable domain in full, with the rest retrieved from reference TRBV5-1 and TRBJ2-7, is KAGVTQTPRYLIKTRGQQVTLSCSPISGHRSVSWYQQTPGQGLQFLFEYFSETQRNKGNFPGRFSGRQFSNSRSEMNVSTLELGDSALYLCASSLEIDTVGYEQYFGPGTRLTVT.

This chain joins TRBV5-4 and TRBJ2-3; tentative D call: TRBD2 (6 bases). Germline CDR1 SGHNT, CDR2 YYREEE (reference sequence). V was clipped by 4 bases and J by 4 bases, with 16 bases between them. CDR3 length equals 15 residues. The CDR3 is CASSMTRGEADTQYF. CDR3 in DNA: TGTGCCAGCAGCATGACGCGTGGGGAGGCAGATACGCAGTATTTT.

This clone was seen only a few times. This chain joins TRBV2 and TRBJ1-1; the D gene is possibly TRBD1 (5 bases). Per the germline V gene, CDR1 is SNHLY and CDR2 is FYNNEI. CDR3 length: 15 amino acids. Trimming took off 2 bases at V and 1 base at J, with 11 bases between the two ends. The DNA for the CDR3 is TGTGCCAGCAGTGAATTCACGGGGGAGAACACTGAAGCTTTCTTT. It specifies CASSEFTGENTEAFF.

The V gene is TRBV30, the J gene TRBJ2-4; TRBD2 agrees at 9 bases. Germline CDR1 reads GTSNPN; CDR2 reads SVGIG (reference sequence). The CDR3 extends over 17 amino acids. V dropped 7 bases and J dropped 7; count of bases not matched to a gene: 20. DNA of the CDR3: TGTGCCTTTGATAAGAGGAAGGGCGCAGCGGGGGGTAACATTCAGTACTTC. Translation: CAFDKRKGAAGGNIQYF.

The genes are TRBV6-1 and TRBJ1-2; D unresolved. The V end was cut by 5 bases, the J end by 2 bases, with 15 bases between. CDR3 length: 15 residues. Per germline, CDR1 MNHNS and CDR2 SASEGT. The CDR3 sequence: CASSSNGELNYGYTF. The CDR3 coding sequence is TGTGCCAGCAGTTCCAATGGGGAGCTCAACTATGGCTACACCTTC.

The chain combines TRBV5-1 with TRBJ2-1; no firm D call. This CDR3 spans 13 amino acids. V lost 3 bases and J lost 6, with 10 bases in between. Germline V gene sequence: CDR1 SGHRS, CDR2 YFSETQ. The CDR3 loop is CASSSILSNEQFF. The CDR3 DNA sequence: TGCGCCAGCAGCTCGATCCTTAGCAATGAGCAGTTCTTC.

The J gene is TRBJ2-7, the V gene TRBV6-6, with 8 bases fitting TRBD1. With 6 bases clipped from V and 6 bases from J, the junction kept 10 bases outside the gene matches. The CDR3 has 14 residues. CDR1 MNHNY and CDR2 SVGAGI come from the germline V gene (reference sequence). The CDR3 bases are TGTGCCAGCAGCCTCCGGACAGGGAGTGGCGAGCAGTACTTC. Protein product: CASSLRTGSGEQYF.

This clone occurred a few times. This chain joins TRBV6-5 and TRBJ2-2; 14 bases are a match to TRBD2. Germline values: CDR1 MNHEY, CDR2 SVGAGI. The CDR3 length is 14 residues. J was trimmed by 9 bases and V by 9 bases; bases with no gene match: 6. CDR3 DNA: TGTGCCAGGACTAGCGGGGGGGCCTCTAGGGAGCTGTTTTTT. Its protein product is CARTSGGASRELFF.

This clone showed up just once. The V and J genes are TRBV2 and TRBJ1-5, with D maybe TRBD1 (6 bases). The V gene lost 6 bases and the J gene lost 9 bases, with 12 bases spanning the gap. The CDR3 length is 12 residues. Germline lookup yields CDR1 SNHLY and CDR2 FYNNEI. For the CDR3, the DNA is TGTGCCAGCAGCCAGGGGATGTGGCCCCAGCATTTT. It specifies CASSQGMWPQHF.

In its sample, this clone was seen once. The chain carries TRBV6-6 and TRBJ1-2; D perhaps matches TRBD1 (6 bases). The CDR3 is 13 residues long. The germline gives CDR1 MNHNY, CDR2 SVGAGI (reference sequence). V gave up 2 bases and J gave up 6 bases, with 10 bases separating them. The CDR3 sequence is CASSYVQGDGYTF. The CDR3 bases are TGTGCCAGCAGTTACGTACAGGGCGATGGCTACACCTTC.

In this sample, this clone turned up once. This chain connects TRBV19 to TRBJ1-4; TRBD1 aligns across 11 bases. The CDR3 is made up of 14 amino acids. Germline trimming cut 7 bases from V and 8 bases from J; bases unmatched to any gene: 6. Germline CDR1 reads LNHDA; CDR2 reads SQIVND (reference sequence). In DNA form, the CDR3 reads TGTGCCAGTACAGGGGACAGGGGGGACGAAAAACTGTTTTTT. Protein product: CASTGDRGDEKLFF.

In its sample, this clone was seen once. This chain joins TRBV27 and TRBJ1-1; weak D call: TRBD1 (5 bases). V dropped 6 bases and J dropped 5 bases, with 13 bases sitting between them. Germline CDR1 reads MNHEY; CDR2 reads SMNVEV (reference sequence). The CDR3 consists of 13 residues. CDR3 DNA: TGTGCCAGCAGCTGGGGCGGGAGAACTGAAGCTTTCTTT. This sequence encodes CASSWGGRTEAFF.

The chain uses TRBV6-5 and TRBJ1-2; 8 nucleotides agree with TRBD1. Trimming took 4 bases from V and 8 from J; bases not matched to a gene: 6. CDR1 and CDR2 (germline): MNHEY, SVGAGI. The CDR3 runs 13 residues. The CDR3 nucleotides are TGTGCCAGCAGTTTTGGACAGGGCTACGGCTACACCTTC. Its protein product is CASSFGQGYGYTF.

V usage is TRBV6-5 and J usage is TRBJ1-5, with D hard to call. V lost 0 bases, J lost 3 bases, and 9 bases lay in between. Germline V gives CDR1 MNHEY, CDR2 SVGAGI. The CDR3 spans 15 residues. DNA of the CDR3: TGTGCCAGCAGTTACTCGGGCAGGCCCAATCAGCCCCAGCATTTT. Its translation: CASSYSGRPNQPQHF.

This chain uses TRBV7-8 with TRBJ1-1, with D uncertain. Per germline, CDR1 SGHVS and CDR2 FQNEAQ. With 2 bases removed from V and 1 base from J, the gap between germline ends came to 8 bases. The CDR3 is 14 residues long. The CDR3 coding sequence is TGTGCCAGCAGCTTAAGACACCCGAACACTGAAGCTTTCTTT. Residues: CASSLRHPNTEAFF.

V usage is TRBV5-6 and J usage is TRBJ2-7, with D tentatively TRBD2 (5 bases). The germline CDR1 and CDR2 sequences are SGHDT and YYEEEE. V lost 0 bases to trimming and J lost 0 bases, with 13 bases between them. This CDR3 comprises 16 residues. CDR3 residues: CASSLVWSGSSYEQYF. The CDR3 coding sequence is TGTGCCAGCAGCTTGGTATGGTCGGGGAGCTCCTACGAGCAGTACTTC.

The chain couples TRBV19 to TRBJ1-3; no reliable D call. The germline gives CDR1 LNHDA, CDR2 SQIVND (reference sequence). This CDR3 spans 16 amino acids. V was trimmed by 3 bases and J by 0 bases, leaving 12 bases between them. The CDR3 DNA reads TGTGCCAGTAGTATTTTGACGGGAAGCTCTGGAAACACCATATATTTT. Translation: CASSILTGSSGNTIYF.

This clone turned up a few times. CDR3 residues: CASSEGLFGDTFSYQPQHF. The CDR3 DNA sequence: TGTGCCAGCAGTGAAGGACTATTTGGGGACACCTTCTCCTATCAGCCCCAGCATTTT. The V gene is TRBV2, the J gene TRBJ1-5; possibly TRBD1 for D (6 bases). CDR3 size: 19 residues. The V and J ends lost 1 base and 5 bases respectively, with 24 bases between them. Per the germline V gene, CDR1 is SNHLY and CDR2 is FYNNEI.

DNA of the CDR3: TGTGCCAGCAGCCAAGGTGTTTTTCGAGATACGCAGTATTTT. Its protein is CASSQGVFRDTQYF. This rearrangement joins TRBV4-2 to TRBJ2-3; D gene uncertain. CDR1 and CDR2 from the germline V gene are LGHNA and YNFKEQ. With 1 base removed from V and 5 bases from J, the gap between germline ends came to 10 bases. This CDR3 region has 14 residues.

V and J are TRBV11-3 and TRBJ1-6, with D maybe TRBD1 (5 bases). CDR1 and CDR2 from the germline V gene are SGHNT and YENEEA. The CDR3 length is 12 residues. CDR3 nucleotides: TGTGCGTGGAGGGGTAGGGATTCACCCCTCCACTTT. It translates to CAWRGRDSPLHF.

The chain uses TRBV15 and TRBJ1-1; D unclear. The germline CDR1 and CDR2 sequences are LNHNV and YYDKDF (reference sequence). This CDR3 contains 13 residues. V dropped 0 bases and J dropped 11 bases, with 13 bases sitting between them. CDR3 sequence (DNA): TGTGCCACCAGCAGAGATCGAGCAGGCTCGGCTTTCTTT. Residues: CATSRDRAGSAFF.

CDR3 DNA: TGCAGCGCAAAGACTAGCGGGGAGGGGACCCAGTACTTC. This encodes CSAKTSGEGTQYF. The J gene is TRBJ2-5, the V gene TRBV29-1, with 11 bases identical to TRBD2. Germline values: CDR1 SQVTM, CDR2 ANQGSEA. V lost 7 bases to trimming and J lost 7 bases; unmatched junction nucleotides: 8. The CDR3 length is 13 residues.

The chain recombines TRBV30 with TRBJ1-2, with D perhaps matching TRBD1 (5 bases). V was trimmed by 4 bases and J by 6 bases, leaving 24 bases between them. In germline, CDR1 is GTSNPN, CDR2 SVGIG (reference sequence). The CDR3 covers 16 residues. DNA for the CDR3: TGTGCCTGGATCGCACTGGCCCCCGACAGTGGGGATGGCTACACCTTC. Amino acid sequence: CAWIALAPDSGDGYTF.

The rearrangement uses TRBV4-1 and TRBJ1-6; possibly TRBD1 for D (5 bases). CDR1 and CDR2 from the germline V gene are MGHRA and YSYEKL. This CDR3 is 18 amino acids long. V dropped 3 bases and J dropped 6 bases, with 21 bases sitting between them. CDR3 nucleotide sequence: TGCGCCAGCAGCCAGACAGCCTCTGGACTGGGGGGTAATTCACCCCTCCACTTT. Translating it yields CASSQTASGLGGNSPLHF.

The chain is built from TRBV4-1 and TRBJ2-1; no reliable D call. Germline V gives CDR1 MGHRA, CDR2 YSYEKL. The CDR3 sequence is 12 residues long. V lost 0 bases and J 8 bases, leaving 5 bases between the germline ends. The CDR3 DNA follows: TGCGCCAGCAGCCAAGATATCGATGAGCAGTTCTTC. Its translation is CASSQDIDEQFF.

V and J are TRBV3-1 (or the pseudogene TRBV3-2) and TRBJ1-1; TRBD1 matches 8 bases. The CDR3 is 15 amino acids. The ends lost 0 bases at V and 5 bases at J; junction bases unmatched: 5. CDR1 and CDR2 (germline): LGHDT, YNNKEL (reference sequence). CDR3 sequence: CASSQDAGGATEAFF. The CDR3 bases are TGTGCCAGCAGCCAAGACGCAGGGGGCGCAACTGAAGCTTTCTTT.